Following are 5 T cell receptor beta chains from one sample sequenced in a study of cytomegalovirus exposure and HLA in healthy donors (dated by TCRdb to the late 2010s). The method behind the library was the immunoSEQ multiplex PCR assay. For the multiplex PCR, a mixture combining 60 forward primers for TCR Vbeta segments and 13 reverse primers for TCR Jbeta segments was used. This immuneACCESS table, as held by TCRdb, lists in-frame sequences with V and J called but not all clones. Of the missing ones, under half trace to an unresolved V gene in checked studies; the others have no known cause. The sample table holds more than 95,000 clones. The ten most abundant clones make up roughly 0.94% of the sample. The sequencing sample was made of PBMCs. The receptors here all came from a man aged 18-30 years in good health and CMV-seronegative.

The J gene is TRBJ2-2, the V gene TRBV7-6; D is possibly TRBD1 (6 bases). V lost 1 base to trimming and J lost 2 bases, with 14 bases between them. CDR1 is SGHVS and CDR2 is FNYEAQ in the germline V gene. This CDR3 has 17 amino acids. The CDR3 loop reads CASSLVIRTANTGELFF. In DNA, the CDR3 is TGTGCCAGCAGCTTAGTAATAAGGACAGCCAACACCGGGGAGCTGTTTTTT.

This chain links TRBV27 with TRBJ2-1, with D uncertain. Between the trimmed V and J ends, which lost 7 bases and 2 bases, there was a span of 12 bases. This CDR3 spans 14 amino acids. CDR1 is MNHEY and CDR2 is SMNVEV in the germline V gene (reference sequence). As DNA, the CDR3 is TGTGCCAGCAAATACTCCTCCCCCTACAATGAGCAGTTCTTC. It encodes CASKYSSPYNEQFF.

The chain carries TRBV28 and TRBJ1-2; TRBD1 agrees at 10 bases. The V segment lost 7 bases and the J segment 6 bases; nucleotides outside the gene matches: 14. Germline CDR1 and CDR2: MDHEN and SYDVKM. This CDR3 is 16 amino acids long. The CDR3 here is CASIWGTGVEQDGYTF. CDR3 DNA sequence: TGTGCCAGCATCTGGGGGACAGGGGTTGAACAGGATGGCTACACCTTC.

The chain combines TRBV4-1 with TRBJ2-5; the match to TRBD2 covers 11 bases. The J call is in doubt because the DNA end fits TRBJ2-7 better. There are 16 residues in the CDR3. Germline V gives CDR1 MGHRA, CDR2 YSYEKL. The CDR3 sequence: CASSQPTSGSSYEQYF. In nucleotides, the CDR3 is TGCGCCAGCAGCCAACCAACTAGCGGGAGTTCGTACGAGCAGTACTTC.

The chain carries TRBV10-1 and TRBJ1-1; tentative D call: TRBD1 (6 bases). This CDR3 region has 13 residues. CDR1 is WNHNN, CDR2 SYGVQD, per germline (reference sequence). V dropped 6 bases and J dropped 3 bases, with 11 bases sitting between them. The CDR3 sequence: CASRQGRHTEAFF. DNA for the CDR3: TGCGCCAGCAGACAGGGCCGACACACTGAAGCTTTCTTT.